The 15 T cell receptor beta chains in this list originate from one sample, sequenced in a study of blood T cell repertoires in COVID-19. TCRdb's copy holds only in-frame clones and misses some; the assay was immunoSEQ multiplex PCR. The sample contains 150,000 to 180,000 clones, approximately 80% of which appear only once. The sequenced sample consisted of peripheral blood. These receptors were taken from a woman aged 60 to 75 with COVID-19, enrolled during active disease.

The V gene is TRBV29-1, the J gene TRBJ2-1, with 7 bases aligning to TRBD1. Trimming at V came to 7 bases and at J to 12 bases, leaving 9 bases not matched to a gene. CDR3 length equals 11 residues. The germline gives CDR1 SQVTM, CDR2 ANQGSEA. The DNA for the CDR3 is TGCAGCGCGGTACCGGGACAGACGCAGTTCTTC. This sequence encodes CSAVPGQTQFF.

The CDR3: CASSFSDRNSPLHF. DNA for the CDR3: TGTGCCAGCAGCTTTTCGGACAGAAATTCACCCCTCCACTTT. This chain links TRBV7-9 with TRBJ1-6; tentatively, D is TRBD1 (6 bases). V was trimmed by 3 bases and J by 7 bases, leaving 10 bases between them. Per the germline V gene, CDR1 is SEHNR and CDR2 is FQNEAQ (reference sequence). This CDR3 has 14 residues.

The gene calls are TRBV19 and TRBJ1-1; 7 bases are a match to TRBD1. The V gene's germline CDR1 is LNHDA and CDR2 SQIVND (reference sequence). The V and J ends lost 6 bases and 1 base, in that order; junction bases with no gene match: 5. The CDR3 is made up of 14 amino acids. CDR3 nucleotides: TGTGCCAGTAGGAACAGGGGCCCGAACACTGAAGCTTTCTTT. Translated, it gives CASRNRGPNTEAFF.

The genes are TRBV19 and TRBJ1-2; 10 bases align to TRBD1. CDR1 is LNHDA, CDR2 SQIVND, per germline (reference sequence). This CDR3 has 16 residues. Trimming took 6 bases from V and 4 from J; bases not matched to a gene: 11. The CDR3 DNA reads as TGTGCCAGTAGACCGACCGGGACAGGGGCCATCTATGGCTACACCTTC. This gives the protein CASRPTGTGAIYGYTF.

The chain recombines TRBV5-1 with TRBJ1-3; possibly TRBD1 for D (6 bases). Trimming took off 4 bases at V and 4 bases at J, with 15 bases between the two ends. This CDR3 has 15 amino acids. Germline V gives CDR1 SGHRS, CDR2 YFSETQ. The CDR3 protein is CASSLQTGTGNTIYF. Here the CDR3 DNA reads TGCGCCAGCAGCCTACAAACAGGGACGGGAAACACCATATATTTT.

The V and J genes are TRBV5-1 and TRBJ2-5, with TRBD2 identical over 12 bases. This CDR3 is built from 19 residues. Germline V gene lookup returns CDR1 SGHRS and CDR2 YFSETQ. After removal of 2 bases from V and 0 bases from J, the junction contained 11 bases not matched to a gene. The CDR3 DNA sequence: TGCGCCAGCAGCTTCCGAGGACTAGCGGGAAATAGGTACCAAGAGACCCAGTACTTC. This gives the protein CASSFRGLAGNRYQETQYF. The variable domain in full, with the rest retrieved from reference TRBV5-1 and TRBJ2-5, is KAGVTQTPRYLIKTRGQQVTLSCSPISGHRSVSWYQQTPGQGLQFLFEYFSETQRNKGNFPGRFSGRQFSNSRSEMNVSTLELGDSALYLCASSFRGLAGNRYQETQYFGPGTRLLVL.

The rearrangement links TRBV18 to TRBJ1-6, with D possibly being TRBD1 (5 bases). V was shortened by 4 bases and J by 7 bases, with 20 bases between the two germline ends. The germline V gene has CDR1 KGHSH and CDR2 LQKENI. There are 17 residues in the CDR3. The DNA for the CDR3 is TGTGCCAGCTCACTACTACTGCCGGCGGGGGAGAATTCACCCCTCCACTTT. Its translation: CASSLLLPAGENSPLHF.

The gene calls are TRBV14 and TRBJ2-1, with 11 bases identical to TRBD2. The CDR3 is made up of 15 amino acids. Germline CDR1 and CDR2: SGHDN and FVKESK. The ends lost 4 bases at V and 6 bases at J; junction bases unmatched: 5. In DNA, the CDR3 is TGTGCCAGCAGCCGACGACTAGCGGGAATCAATGAGCAGTTCTTC. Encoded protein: CASSRRLAGINEQFF.

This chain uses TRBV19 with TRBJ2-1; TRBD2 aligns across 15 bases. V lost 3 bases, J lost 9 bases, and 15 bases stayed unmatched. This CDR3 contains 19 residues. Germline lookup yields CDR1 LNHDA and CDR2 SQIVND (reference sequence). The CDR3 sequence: CASSIRTGLAGGRQAEQFF. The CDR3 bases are TGTGCCAGTAGTATCCGTACGGGACTAGCGGGAGGTCGCCAAGCTGAGCAGTTCTTC.

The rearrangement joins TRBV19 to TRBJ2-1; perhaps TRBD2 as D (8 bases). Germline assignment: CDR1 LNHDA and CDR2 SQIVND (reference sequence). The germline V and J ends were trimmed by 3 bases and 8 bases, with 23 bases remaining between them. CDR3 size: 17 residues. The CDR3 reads CASSIETYRGGRYEQFF. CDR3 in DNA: TGTGCCAGTAGTATCGAGACCTACAGGGGCGGGAGGTATGAGCAGTTCTTC.

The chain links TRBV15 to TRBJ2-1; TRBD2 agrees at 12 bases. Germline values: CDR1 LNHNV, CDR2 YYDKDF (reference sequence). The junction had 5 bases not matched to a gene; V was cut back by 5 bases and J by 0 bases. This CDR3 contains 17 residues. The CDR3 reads CATSWRTSGVSYNEQFF. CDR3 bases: TGTGCCACCAGCTGGAGGACTAGCGGGGTCTCCTACAATGAGCAGTTCTTC.

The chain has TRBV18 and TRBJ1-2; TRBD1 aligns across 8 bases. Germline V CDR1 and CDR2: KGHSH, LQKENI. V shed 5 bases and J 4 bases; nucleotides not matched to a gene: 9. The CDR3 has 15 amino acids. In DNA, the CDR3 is TGTGCCAGCTCATCGGACAGGGTGCTAGGCTATGGCTACACCTTC. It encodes CASSSDRVLGYGYTF.

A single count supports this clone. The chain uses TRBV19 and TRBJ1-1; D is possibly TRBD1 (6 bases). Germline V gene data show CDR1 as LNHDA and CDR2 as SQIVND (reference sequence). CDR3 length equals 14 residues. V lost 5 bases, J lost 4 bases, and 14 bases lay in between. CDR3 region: CASSLQGRGTEAFF. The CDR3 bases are TGTGCCAGTAGTTTACAGGGACGGGGCACTGAAGCTTTCTTT.

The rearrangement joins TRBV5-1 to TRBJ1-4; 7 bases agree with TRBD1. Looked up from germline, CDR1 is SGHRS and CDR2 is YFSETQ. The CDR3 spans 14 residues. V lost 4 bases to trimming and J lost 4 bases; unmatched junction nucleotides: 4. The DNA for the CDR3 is TGCGCCAGCAGCCACGACAGGGATAATGAAAAACTGTTTTTT. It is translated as CASSHDRDNEKLFF.

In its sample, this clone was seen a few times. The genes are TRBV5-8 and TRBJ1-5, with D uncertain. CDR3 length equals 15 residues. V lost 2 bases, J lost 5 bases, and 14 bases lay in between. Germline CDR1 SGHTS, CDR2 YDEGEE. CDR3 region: CASSLSSAGHQPQHF. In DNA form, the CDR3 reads TGTGCCAGCAGCTTAAGTTCTGCGGGTCATCAGCCCCAGCATTTT.